A single sample is the source of the 26 T cell receptor beta chains below, sequenced in a study of beta chain features in type 1 diabetes (dated by TCRdb to 2016 to 2019). The library came from the immunoSEQ multiplex PCR assay. The entire isolated RNA was reverse transcribed using the High Capacity cDNA Reverse Transcription Kit, and thus expressed TCRB transcripts were sequenced. Held by TCRdb, this immuneACCESS table contains in-frame sequences only and omits some clones. Under half of the omission traces to an unresolved V gene where checked; the cause of the rest is unknown. The sample profile shows fewer than 900,000 clones; roughly 16% of them were found once. Of the sample, 0.02% to 0.025% is held by the ten largest clones. Specimen: naive CD4+ T cells from blood. What this sample's cell subset or site label stands for: true naive CD4+ T cells. These receptors came from a young woman in good health.

The table lists this clone with a few counts. The CDR3 protein is CASSHQLARAGTDTQYF. CDR3 nucleotides: TGCGCCAGCAGCCACCAATTAGCGCGGGCTGGCACAGATACGCAGTATTTT. V gene TRBV4-3 combines with J gene TRBJ2-3, with D possibly TRBD2 on 5 matching bases. The CDR3 extends over 17 amino acids. Looked up from germline, CDR1 is LGHNA and CDR2 is YSLEER. The V end was cut by 3 bases, the J end by 1 base, with 17 bases between.

This clone was seen more than once but under ten times. V gene TRBV2 combines with J gene TRBJ2-2, with D unresolved. The germline V and J ends were trimmed by 7 bases and 6 bases, with 9 bases remaining between them. The CDR3 covers 12 residues. CDR1 SNHLY and CDR2 FYNNEI come from the germline V gene. The CDR3 DNA is TGTGCCAGCATTTGGGGTCCCGGGGAGCTGTTTTTT. The encoded protein is CASIWGPGELFF.

This clone was counted only a few times. An end of the junction differs from the germline gene, which may be a read error. The V call is TRBV7-9, the J call TRBJ2-7; 8 bases fit TRBD1. The germline V gene encodes CDR1 SEHNR and CDR2 FQNEAQ (reference sequence). The CDR3 has 12 residues. The CDR3: CASSRTGNRKDF. The CDR3 coding sequence is TGTGCCAGCAGCCGGACAGGGAATCGAAAGGACTTC.

The rearrangement links TRBV6-1 to TRBJ2-3, with 13 bases aligning to TRBD2. In germline, CDR1 is MNHNS, CDR2 SASEGT. V lost 8 bases, J lost 4 bases, and 6 bases stayed unmatched. The CDR3 has 15 residues. The CDR3 is CASVQGLAGPDTQYF. DNA of the CDR3: TGTGCCAGCGTTCAGGGACTAGCGGGACCAGATACGCAGTATTTT.

As DNA, the CDR3 is TGTGCCAGCAGCCCTCAAAGGGGGCCATGGTTGAACGAGCAGTACTTC. Its protein is CASSPQRGPWLNEQYF. This chain joins TRBV9 and TRBJ2-7; 7 bases are shared with TRBD1. The CDR3 runs 16 residues. The germline V gene encodes CDR1 SGDLS and CDR2 YYNGEE. J gave up 5 bases and V 4 bases, and 15 bases lay outside the gene matches. The full variable domain, in which reference TRBV9 and TRBJ2-7 provide the parts outside the CDR3, is DSGVTQTPKHLITATGQRVTLRCSPRSGDLSVYWYQQSLDQGLQFLIQYYNGEERAKGNILERFSAQQFPDLHSELNLSSLELGDSALYFCASSPQRGPWLNEQYFGPGTRLTVT.

In this sample, this clone turned up a few times. V usage is TRBV29-1 and J usage is TRBJ2-7, with 8 bases lining up with TRBD1. Germline values: CDR1 SQVTM, CDR2 ANQGSEA. The CDR3 is 15 residues long. Here the CDR3 reads CSRSPGQGVSYEQYF. The CDR3 DNA is TGCAGTCGTTCGCCTGGACAGGGCGTGTCCTACGAGCAGTACTTC.

The chain employs TRBV27 and TRBJ2-7; the D is unclear. Trimming left V 5 bases short and J 2 bases short, with 10 bases between. This CDR3 has 13 amino acids. Germline assignment: CDR1 MNHEY and CDR2 SMNVEV (reference sequence). The CDR3, as DNA: TGTGCCAGCAGTGGCTACCAAACCTACGAGCAGTACTTC. Its protein is CASSGYQTYEQYF.

The chain recombines TRBV23-1 with TRBJ1-5, with a weak D call TRBD1 (6 bases). TRBV23-1 falls under the ORF class, with uncertain function. With 10 bases removed from V and 0 bases from J, the gap between germline ends came to 22 bases. The CDR3 length is 17 residues. Written as DNA, the CDR3 is TGCGCCATACCCAACTCGGGGGGGCGGCTTAGCAATCAGCCCCAGCATTTT. Translating gives CAIPNSGGRLSNQPQHF.

The chain carries TRBV27 and TRBJ2-1; 7 positions match TRBD2. Germline V gene sequence: CDR1 MNHEY, CDR2 SMNVEV (reference sequence). This CDR3 spans 20 amino acids. Trimming removed 5 bases from V and 0 bases from J; junction bases left unmatched: 19. For the CDR3, the DNA is TGTGCCAGCAGTCCATCCGGGACTATAAGTCTCAAAAGCTCCTACAATGAGCAGTTCTTC. Its protein is CASSPSGTISLKSSYNEQFF.

This clone was seen only a few times. V gene TRBV7-2 combines with J gene TRBJ2-5, with D tentatively TRBD1 (5 bases). The V end lost 3 bases, the J end lost 4 bases, and 9 bases lay between the germline ends. Germline CDR1 and CDR2: SGHTA and FQGNSA. The CDR3 loop spans 13 amino acids. The CDR3 protein is CASSFRATETQYF. CDR3 sequence (DNA): TGTGCCAGCAGCTTCAGGGCTACAGAGACCCAGTACTTC.

This clone has a handful of counts. This sequence joins TRBV5-1 and TRBJ2-5; 9 bases match TRBD1. The V and J ends lost 4 bases and 5 bases, in that order; junction bases with no gene match: 6. The germline V gene has CDR1 SGHRS and CDR2 YFSETQ. The length of the CDR3 is 14 residues. In DNA form, the CDR3 reads TGCGCCAGCAGCGGCGGACAGGGGCCGGAGACCCAGTACTTC. Encoded protein: CASSGGQGPETQYF. Variable domain in full (rest from reference TRBV5-1 and TRBJ2-5): KAGVTQTPRYLIKTRGQQVTLSCSPISGHRSVSWYQQTPGQGLQFLFEYFSETQRNKGNFPGRFSGRQFSNSRSEMNVSTLELGDSALYLCASSGGQGPETQYFGPGTRLLVL.

The rearrangement links TRBV7-9 to TRBJ2-3; D perhaps matches TRBD2 (6 bases). V was shortened by 3 bases and J by 4 bases, with 14 bases between the two germline ends. The CDR3 has 15 amino acids. Germline V gene sequence: CDR1 SEHNR, CDR2 FQNEAQ (reference sequence). In DNA, the CDR3 is TGTGCCAGCAGCTTGCCCGGGAGTTGGGCAGATACGCAGTATTTT. Its protein product is CASSLPGSWADTQYF. Full variable domain (outside the CDR3, taken from reference TRBV7-9 and TRBJ2-3): DTGVSQNPRHKITKRGQNVTFRCDPISEHNRLYWYRQTLGQGPEFLTYFQNEAQLEKSRLLSDRFSAERPKGSFSTLEIQRTEQGDSAMYLCASSLPGSWADTQYFGPGTRLTVL.

This clone was counted between two and nine times. This chain uses TRBV21-1 with TRBJ2-3; the DNA was not used to check the table's D call, TRBD2. TRBV21-1 is labeled a pseudogene. The length of the CDR3 is 15 residues. The CDR3: CASSKERGCTDTQYF. The CDR3 DNA is TGTGCCAGCAGCAAAGAGCGGGGATGCACAGATACGCAGTATTTT.

The V gene is TRBV25-1, the J gene TRBJ1-2; 8 bases align to TRBD1. The CDR3 covers 15 residues. Germline CDR1 reads MGHDK; CDR2 reads SYGVNS. Trimming cost V 2 bases and J 3 bases; bases outside gene matches: 5. CDR3 coding DNA: TGTGCCAGCAGTGAACAGGGGACAGGCCACTATGGCTACACCTTC. This codes for CASSEQGTGHYGYTF.

The J gene is TRBJ2-7, the V gene TRBV25-1; D may be TRBD2 (5 bases). The germline CDR1 and CDR2 sequences are MGHDK and SYGVNS. The CDR3 loop spans 13 amino acids. V was clipped by 2 bases and J by 6 bases, with 11 bases between them. The CDR3 DNA reads TGTGCCAGCAGTGAAGCGGGCTCAAGCGAGCAGTACTTC. Translating gives CASSEAGSSEQYF.

The sample holds a few counts of this clone. This CDR3 reads CASSQDVFDYGYTF. The CDR3 bases are TGCGCCAGCAGCCAAGATGTCTTTGACTATGGCTACACCTTC. The chain combines TRBV4-3 with TRBJ1-2; D remains ambiguous. The germline V and J ends were trimmed by 0 bases and 3 bases, with 8 bases remaining between them. Germline-derived CDR1 and CDR2 are LGHNA and YSLEER. CDR3 length equals 14 residues.

Worth noting for this clone: The same CDR3 also results from other DNA sequences found in this sample. V and J are TRBV19 and TRBJ2-2; 8 bases line up with TRBD2. The germline V gene has CDR1 LNHDA and CDR2 SQIVND (reference sequence). This CDR3 comprises 15 residues. The V gene end was trimmed by 7 bases and the J gene end by 4 bases; junction bases not matched to a gene: 8. CDR3 amino acids: CASTAPGLVTGELFF. CDR3 sequence (DNA): TGTGCCAGTACCGCCCCGGGACTAGTCACCGGGGAGCTGTTTTTT.

As for this clone: This sample also contains other DNA sequences that code for the same CDR3. The chain employs TRBV7-2 and TRBJ2-5, with D possibly TRBD2 on 5 matching bases. Germline V lookup: CDR1 SGHTA, CDR2 FQGNSA. V was pared by 2 bases and J by 5 bases, with 9 bases between. This CDR3 has 13 amino acids. CDR3 amino acids: CASSLSGVETQYF. DNA for the CDR3: TGTGCCAGCAGCTTATCCGGGGTGGAGACCCAGTACTTC.

V is TRBV28 and J is TRBJ2-7; D assignment may be TRBD1 or TRBD2 (5 bases each). Trimming stripped 6 bases from V and 3 bases from J, with 12 bases between. The CDR3 extends over 13 amino acids. CDR1 is MDHEN, CDR2 SYDVKM, per germline. DNA for the CDR3: TGTGCCAGCAGGAGGGACGACAGCTACGAGCAGTACTTC. Protein product: CASRRDDSYEQYF.

This clone was observed a handful of times. The rearrangement joins TRBV4-3 to TRBJ2-1; 13 nucleotides align to TRBD2. V lost 3 bases to trimming and J lost 3 bases; unmatched junction nucleotides: 5. The germline gives CDR1 LGHNA, CDR2 YSLEER. The CDR3 contains 17 residues. The CDR3 sequence is CASSQGLAGLNYNEQFF. Written as DNA, the CDR3 is TGCGCCAGCAGCCAGGGACTAGCGGGGCTAAACTACAATGAGCAGTTCTTC.

This clone was counted a few times. V gene TRBV19 combines with J gene TRBJ2-2; 7 bases are shared with TRBD1. V trimming: 6 bases; J trimming: 4 bases; junction bases outside the gene matches: 8. In germline, CDR1 is LNHDA, CDR2 SQIVND (reference sequence). The CDR3 loop spans 15 amino acids. The CDR3 DNA is TGTGCCAGTAGCAAACTTGACAGGGCCACCGGGGAGCTGTTTTTT. It is translated as CASSKLDRATGELFF.

The genes are TRBV9 and TRBJ1-2, with a weak D call TRBD1 (5 bases). Germline CDR1 and CDR2: SGDLS and YYNGEE. Deletions cut 0 bases from V and 4 bases from J, with 10 bases between. The CDR3 has 14 amino acids. Here the CDR3 DNA reads TGTGCCAGCAGCGTAGGAGAGGGGATCTATGGCTACACCTTC. Protein: CASSVGEGIYGYTF. Drawing the rest from reference TRBV9 and TRBJ1-2, the complete variable domain is DSGVTQTPKHLITATGQRVTLRCSPRSGDLSVYWYQQSLDQGLQFLIQYYNGEERAKGNILERFSAQQFPDLHSELNLSSLELGDSALYFCASSVGEGIYGYTFGSGTRLTVV.

This clone was seen only a few times. The chain employs TRBV15 and TRBJ2-1, with TRBD2 matching over 7 bases. Trimming removed 1 base from V and 9 bases from J; junction bases left unmatched: 12. The CDR3 covers 16 residues. The germline V gene has CDR1 LNHNV and CDR2 YYDKDF (reference sequence). CDR3 in DNA: TGTGCCACCAGCAGAGTGGGAGGGGCTGGACGGGGTGAGCAGTTCTTC. It specifies CATSRVGGAGRGEQFF.

The gene calls are TRBV11-1 and TRBJ2-6, with D perhaps matching TRBD1 (5 bases). This CDR3 region has 18 residues. V was pared by 0 bases and J by 0 bases, with 12 bases between. Germline values: CDR1 SGHAT, CDR2 FQDESV (reference sequence). Written as DNA, the CDR3 is TGTGCCAGCAGCTTAGCGTTTCAGGGTTCCTCTGGGGCCAACGTCCTGACTTTC. This sequence encodes CASSLAFQGSSGANVLTF.

This clone was detected only a few times. The rearrangement uses TRBV7-9 and TRBJ2-1, with 9 bases lining up with TRBD2. The V and J ends lost 6 bases and 10 bases, in that order; junction bases with no gene match: 16. Germline V lookup: CDR1 SEHNR, CDR2 FQNEAQ (reference sequence). The CDR3 is 16 residues long. This CDR3 reads CASSSPVGGRAPEQFF. In DNA, the CDR3 is TGTGCCAGCAGTTCGCCTGTGGGCGGGAGGGCCCCCGAGCAGTTCTTC.

V and J are TRBV28 and TRBJ2-1; 14 nucleotides agree with TRBD2. CDR1 MDHEN and CDR2 SYDVKM come from the germline V gene. V lost 7 bases, J lost 2 bases, and 10 bases stayed unmatched. This CDR3 is 18 amino acids long. The CDR3 spells CASTGTSGRARAYNEQFF. CDR3 DNA sequence: TGTGCCAGCACTGGGACTAGCGGGAGAGCGAGAGCCTACAATGAGCAGTTCTTC.